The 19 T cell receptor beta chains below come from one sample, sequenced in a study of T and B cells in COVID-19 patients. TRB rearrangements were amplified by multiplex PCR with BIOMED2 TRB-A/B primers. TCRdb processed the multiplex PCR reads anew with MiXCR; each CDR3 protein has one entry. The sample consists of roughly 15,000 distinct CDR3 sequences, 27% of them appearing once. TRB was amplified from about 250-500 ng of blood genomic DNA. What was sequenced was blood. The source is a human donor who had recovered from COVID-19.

CDR3 sequence (DNA): TGTGCCAGCAGTGGTACAGGGAGGTACGAGCAGTACTTC. Translation gives CASSGTGRYEQYF. The V gene is TRBV12-3 or TRBV12-4, the J gene TRBJ2-7; possibly TRBD1 or TRBD2 for D (6 bases each). This CDR3 comprises 13 residues. Between the trimmed V and J ends, which lost 5 bases and 4 bases, there was a span of 12 bases.

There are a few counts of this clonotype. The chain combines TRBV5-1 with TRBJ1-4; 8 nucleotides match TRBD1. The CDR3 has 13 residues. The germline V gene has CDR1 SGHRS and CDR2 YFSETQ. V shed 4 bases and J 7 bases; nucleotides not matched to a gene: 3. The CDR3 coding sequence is TGCGCCAGCAGCAGTACAGGGGGTGAAAAACTGTTTTTT. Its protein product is CASSSTGGEKLFF.

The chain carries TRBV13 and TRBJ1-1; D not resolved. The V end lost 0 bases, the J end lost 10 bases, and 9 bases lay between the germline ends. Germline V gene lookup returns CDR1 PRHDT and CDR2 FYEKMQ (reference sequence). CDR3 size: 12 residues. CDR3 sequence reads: CASSLGLGLAFF. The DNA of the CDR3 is TGTGCCAGCAGCTTAGGCCTAGGGTTAGCTTTCTTT.

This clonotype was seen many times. This CDR3 reads CSARKGEYQPQHF. The DNA for the CDR3 is TGCAGTGCTAGAAAGGGGGAGTATCAGCCCCAGCATTTT. The chain carries TRBV20-1 and TRBJ1-5, with D tentatively TRBD1 (6 bases). V lost 2 bases and J lost 5, with 10 bases in between. CDR1 DFQATT and CDR2 SNEGSKA come from the germline V gene (reference sequence). The CDR3 loop spans 13 amino acids.

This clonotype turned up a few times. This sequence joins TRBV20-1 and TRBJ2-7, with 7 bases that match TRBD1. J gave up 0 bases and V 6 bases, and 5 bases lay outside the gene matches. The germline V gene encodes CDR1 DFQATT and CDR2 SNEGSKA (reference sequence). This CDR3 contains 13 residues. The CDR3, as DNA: TGCAGTGCAAGGGGGCGCCTCTCCTACGAGCAGTACTTC. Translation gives CSARGRLSYEQYF.

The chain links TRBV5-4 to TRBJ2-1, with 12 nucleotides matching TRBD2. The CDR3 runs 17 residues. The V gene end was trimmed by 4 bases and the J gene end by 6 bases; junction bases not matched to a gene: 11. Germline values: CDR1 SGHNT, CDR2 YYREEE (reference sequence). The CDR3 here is CASSRAASGGAGNEQFF. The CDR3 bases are TGTGCCAGCAGCCGGGCGGCTAGCGGGGGGGCGGGCAATGAGCAGTTCTTC. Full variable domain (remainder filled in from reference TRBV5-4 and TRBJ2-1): ETGVTQSPTHLIKTRGQQVTLRCSSQSGHNTVSWYQQALGQGPQFIFQYYREEENGRGNFPPRFSGLQFPNYSSELNVNALELDDSALYLCASSRAASGGAGNEQFFGPGTRLTVL.

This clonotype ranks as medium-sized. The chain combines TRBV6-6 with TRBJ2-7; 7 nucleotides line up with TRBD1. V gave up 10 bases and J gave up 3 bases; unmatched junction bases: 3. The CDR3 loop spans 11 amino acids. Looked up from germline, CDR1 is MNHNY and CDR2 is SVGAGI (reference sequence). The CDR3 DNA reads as TGTGCCATGTCAGGGGGCTACGAGCAGTACTTC. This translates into CAMSGGYEQYF.

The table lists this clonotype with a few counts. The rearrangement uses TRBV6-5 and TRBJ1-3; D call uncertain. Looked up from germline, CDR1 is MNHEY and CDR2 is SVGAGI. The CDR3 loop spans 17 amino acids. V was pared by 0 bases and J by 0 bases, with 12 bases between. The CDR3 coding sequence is TGTGCCAGCAGTTACTCGGGCGCCAGCGCCTCTGGAAACACCATATATTTT. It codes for CASSYSGASASGNTIYF.

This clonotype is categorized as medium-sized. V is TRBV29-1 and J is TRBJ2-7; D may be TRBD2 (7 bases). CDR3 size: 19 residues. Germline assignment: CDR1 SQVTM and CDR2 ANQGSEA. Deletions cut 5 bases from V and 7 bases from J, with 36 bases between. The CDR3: CSVINPVSSSGLRGKEQYF. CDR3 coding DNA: TGCAGCGTTATTAACCCGGTCTCCAGCTCGGGACTAAGGGGGAAGGAGCAGTACTTC.

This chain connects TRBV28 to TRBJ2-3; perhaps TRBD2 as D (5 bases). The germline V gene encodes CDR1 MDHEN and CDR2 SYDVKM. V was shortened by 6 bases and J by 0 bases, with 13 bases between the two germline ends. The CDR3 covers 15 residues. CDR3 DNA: TGTGCCAGCAGATCAGCGGTGGGTAGCACAGATACGCAGTATTTT. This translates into CASRSAVGSTDTQYF. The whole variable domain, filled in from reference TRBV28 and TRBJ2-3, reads DVKVTQSSRYLVKRTGEKVFLECVQDMDHENMFWYRQDPGLGLRLIYFSYDVKMKEKGDIPEGYSVSREKKERFSLILESASTNQTSMYLCASRSAVGSTDTQYFGPGTRLTVL.

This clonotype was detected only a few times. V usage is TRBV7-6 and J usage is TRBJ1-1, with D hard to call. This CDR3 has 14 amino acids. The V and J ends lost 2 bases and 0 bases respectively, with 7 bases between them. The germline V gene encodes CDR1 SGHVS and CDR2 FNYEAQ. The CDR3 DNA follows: TGTGCCAGCAGCTTATCGACGGTGAACACTGAAGCTTTCTTT. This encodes CASSLSTVNTEAFF.

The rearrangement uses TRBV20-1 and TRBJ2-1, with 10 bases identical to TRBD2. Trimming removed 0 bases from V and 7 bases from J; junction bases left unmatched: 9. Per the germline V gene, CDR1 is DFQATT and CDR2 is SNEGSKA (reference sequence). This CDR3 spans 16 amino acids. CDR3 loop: CSARERLAGDVNEQFF. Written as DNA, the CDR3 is TGCAGTGCTAGAGAGAGGCTAGCGGGAGACGTGAATGAGCAGTTCTTC.

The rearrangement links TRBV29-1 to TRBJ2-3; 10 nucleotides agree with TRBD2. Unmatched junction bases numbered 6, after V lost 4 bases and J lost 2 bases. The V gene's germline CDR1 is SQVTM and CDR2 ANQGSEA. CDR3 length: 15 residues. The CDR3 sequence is CSVAASGRDTDTQYF. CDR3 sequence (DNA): TGCAGCGTTGCGGCTAGCGGGAGAGACACAGATACGCAGTATTTT.

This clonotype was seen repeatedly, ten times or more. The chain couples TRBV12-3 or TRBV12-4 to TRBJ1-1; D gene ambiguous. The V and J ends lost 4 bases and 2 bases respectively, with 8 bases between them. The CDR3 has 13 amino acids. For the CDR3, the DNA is TGTGCCAGCAGTTATGGCCTTAACACTGAAGCTTTCTTT. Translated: CASSYGLNTEAFF.

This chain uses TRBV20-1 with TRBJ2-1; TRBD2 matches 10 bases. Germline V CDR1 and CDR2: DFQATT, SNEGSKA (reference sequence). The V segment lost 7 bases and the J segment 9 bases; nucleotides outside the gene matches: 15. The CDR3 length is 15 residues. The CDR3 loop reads CSVPRGLASGGEQFF. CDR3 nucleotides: TGCAGTGTCCCTAGGGGTCTGGCTAGCGGGGGTGAGCAGTTCTTC.

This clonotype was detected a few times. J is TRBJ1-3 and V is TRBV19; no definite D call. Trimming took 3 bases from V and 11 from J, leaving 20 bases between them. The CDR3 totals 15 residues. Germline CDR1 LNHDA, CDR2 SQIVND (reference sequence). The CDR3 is CASSIYSSGNTAIYF. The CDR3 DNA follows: TGTGCCAGTAGTATTTATTCCTCTGGAAACACCGCCATATATTTT.

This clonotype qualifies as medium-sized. The CDR3, as DNA: TGTGCCAGTAGTGCGCTGGGACTCGGGAGGAACACCGGGGAGCTGTTTTTT. This sequence encodes CASSALGLGRNTGELFF. This chain joins TRBV19 and TRBJ2-2; D might be TRBD2 (6 bases). Germline V gene sequence: CDR1 LNHDA, CDR2 SQIVND (reference sequence). V lost 5 bases and J 1 base, leaving 17 bases between the germline ends. CDR3 length: 17 amino acids.

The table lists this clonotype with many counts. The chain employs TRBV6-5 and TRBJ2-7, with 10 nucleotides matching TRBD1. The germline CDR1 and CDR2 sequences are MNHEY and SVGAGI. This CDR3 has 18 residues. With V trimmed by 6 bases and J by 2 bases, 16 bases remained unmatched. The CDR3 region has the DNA TGTGCCAGCAGACGTACTCGAGGTCCCGGGACAGGGGCCTACGAGCAGTACTTC. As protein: CASRRTRGPGTGAYEQYF.

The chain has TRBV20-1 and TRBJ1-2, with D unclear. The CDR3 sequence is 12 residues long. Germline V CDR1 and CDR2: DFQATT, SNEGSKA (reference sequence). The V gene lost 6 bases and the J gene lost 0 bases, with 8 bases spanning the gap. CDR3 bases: TGCAGTGCGTACAGTGCTAACTATGGCTACACCTTC. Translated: CSAYSANYGYTF.